The 3 T cell receptor beta chains listed next were all sequenced from one sample in a study of HIV-infected patients and healthy controls. Whole blood was used without fractionation, so all unsorted peripheral T cells were included. About 540 ng RNA was reverse transcribed with alpha and beta constant-region primers. Alpha and beta chain libraries were made separately by chain-specific third strand synthesis with multiplexing indices. TCRdb reprocessed the 5' RACE reads with MiXCR, giving one entry per CDR3 protein. The repertoire holds 7,000 to 8,500 distinct CDR3 sequences, approximately 6.1% seen once, with approximately 23% in the top ten. The sample in question was blood, obtained before antiretroviral therapy. All receptors derive from an adult with HIV infection.

Ten or more counts support this clonotype. The gene calls are TRBV7-2 and TRBJ2-3, with TRBD2 matching 12 bases. From germline, CDR1 is SGHTA and CDR2 FQGNSA. This CDR3 is 20 amino acids long. V gave up 1 base and J gave up 1 base; unmatched junction bases: 12. CDR3 DNA sequence: TGTGCCAGCAGCTTAGAGAGCCTAGCGGGGGGGGGATGGGGCACAGATACGCAGTATTTT. Encoded protein: CASSLESLAGGGWGTDTQYF.

By share, this clonotype counts as medium-sized. This chain links TRBV20-1 with TRBJ2-3, with 10 bases lining up with TRBD2. V trimming: 5 bases; J trimming: 1 base; junction bases outside the gene matches: 3. The length of the CDR3 is 14 residues. Germline CDR1 reads DFQATT; CDR2 reads SNEGSKA (reference sequence). The CDR3 sequence: CSAYLAGGTDTQYF. CDR3 nucleotide sequence: TGCAGTGCTTATCTAGCGGGGGGCACAGATACGCAGTATTTT.

At least ten counts were recorded for this clonotype. This chain connects TRBV28 to TRBJ2-2, with a weak D call TRBD2 (6 bases). CDR1 and CDR2 (germline): MDHEN, SYDVKM. V lost 8 bases and J 1 base, leaving 11 bases between the germline ends. The CDR3 is made up of 14 amino acids. CDR3 coding DNA: TGTGCCAGCCTTACCGGGGGGAACACCGGGGAGCTGTTTTTT. This codes for CASLTGGNTGELFF.